The entry that follows covers one T cell receptor beta chain sequence. Its antigen is undetermined. The data were taken from a study of cytomegalovirus exposure and HLA in healthy donors. Study-level points and caveats: Owing to their indistinguishability, certain V segments, notably TRBV6-2 and TRBV6-3, were excluded.

Amplification used 60 Vbeta primers and 13 Jbeta primers. Sequencing was performed with immunoSEQ multiplex PCR; in TCRdb, only in-frame clones are kept and a portion is missing. Here the sample spans some 170,000 clones, about 80% being singletons. The CDR3 is 14 amino acids. CDR1 is SNHLY, CDR2 FYNNEI, per germline. V was cut by 8 bases and J by 4 bases, with 15 bases left in between. The sequenced sample consisted of PBMCs. The chain joins TRBV2 to TRBJ2-4; possibly TRBD2 for D (6 bases). The sequence was collected from a young man in good health and CMV-seronegative. CDR3 sequence reads: CASLEGLSKNIQYF. CDR3 DNA sequence: TGTGCCAGCCTGGAGGGCCTATCTAAAAACATTCAGTACTTC.